The T cell receptor beta chain described here comes from a study of blood T cell repertoires in COVID-19. Study as a whole: The origin of the acute and convalescent COVID-19 samples was the United States, Italy and Spain. T cells, B-cell-depleted T cells, or PBMCs supplied cDNA or gDNA.

Germline CDR1 is SGHKS and CDR2 is YYEKEE (reference sequence). This CDR3 is built from 17 residues. The ends were cut back, 0 bases at V and 0 bases at J, with 15 bases in the middle. Per the original methods: Amplification from reference gene primers served as the basis for estimated nucleated cell counts. Assay: immunoSEQ multiplex PCR; the TCRdb copy retains only in-frame clones and omits some. The V and J calls and clone size come from that table; D and trimming were worked out from the DNA. Of roughly 86,000 clones listed, roughly 86% are singletons. The clonotype was recovered from a man aged 40-50 years with acute or convalescent COVID-19. The chain employs TRBV5-5 and TRBJ1-2; tentatively, D is TRBD1 (5 bases). Sequenced input: peripheral blood. Here the CDR3 reads CASSLVLGEGPNYGYTF. The CDR3 DNA is TGTGCCAGCAGCTTGGTGCTAGGGGAAGGCCCTAACTATGGCTACACCTTC. The complete variable domain, with remaining parts taken from reference TRBV5-5 and TRBJ1-2, reads DAGVTQSPTHLIKTRGQQVTLRCSPISGHKSVSWYQQVLGQGPQFIFQYYEKEERGRGNFPDRFSARQFPNYSSELNVNALLLGDSALYLCASSLVLGEGPNYGYTFGSGTRLTVV.